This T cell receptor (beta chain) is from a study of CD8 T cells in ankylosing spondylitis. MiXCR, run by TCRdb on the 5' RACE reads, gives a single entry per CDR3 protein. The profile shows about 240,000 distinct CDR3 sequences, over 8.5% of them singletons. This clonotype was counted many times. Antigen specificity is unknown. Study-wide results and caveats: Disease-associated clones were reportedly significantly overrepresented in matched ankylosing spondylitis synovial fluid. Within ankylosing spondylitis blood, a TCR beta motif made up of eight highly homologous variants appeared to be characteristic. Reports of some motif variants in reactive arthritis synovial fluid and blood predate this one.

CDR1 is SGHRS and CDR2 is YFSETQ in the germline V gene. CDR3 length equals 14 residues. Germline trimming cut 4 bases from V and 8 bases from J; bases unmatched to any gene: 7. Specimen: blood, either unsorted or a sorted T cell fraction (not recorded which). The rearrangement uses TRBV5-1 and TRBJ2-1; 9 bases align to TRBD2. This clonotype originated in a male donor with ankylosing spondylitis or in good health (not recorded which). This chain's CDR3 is CASSGSGGLDEQFF. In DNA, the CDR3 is TGCGCCAGCAGCGGTAGCGGGGGATTGGATGAGCAGTTCTTC.